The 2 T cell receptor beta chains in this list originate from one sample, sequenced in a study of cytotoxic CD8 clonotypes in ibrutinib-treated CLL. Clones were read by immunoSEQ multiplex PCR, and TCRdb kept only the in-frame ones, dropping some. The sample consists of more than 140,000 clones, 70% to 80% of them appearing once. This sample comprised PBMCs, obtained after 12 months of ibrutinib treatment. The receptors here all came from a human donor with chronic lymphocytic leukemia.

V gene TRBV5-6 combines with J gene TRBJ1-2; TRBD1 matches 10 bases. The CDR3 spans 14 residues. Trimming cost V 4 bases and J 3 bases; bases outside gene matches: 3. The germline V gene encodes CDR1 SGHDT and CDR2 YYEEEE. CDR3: CASSRDRGHYGYTF. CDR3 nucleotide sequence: TGTGCCAGCAGCCGGGACAGGGGTCACTATGGCTACACCTTC.

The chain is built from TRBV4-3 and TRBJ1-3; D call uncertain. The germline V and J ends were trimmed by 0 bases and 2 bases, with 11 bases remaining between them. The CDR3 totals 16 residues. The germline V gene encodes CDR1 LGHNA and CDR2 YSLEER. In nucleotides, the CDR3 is TGCGCCAGCAGCCAAGATAGGAGGGTCGCTGGAAACACCATATATTTT. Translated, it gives CASSQDRRVAGNTIYF.